This is a list of T cell receptor beta chains from one sample in a study of blood T cell repertoires in COVID-19. Measured with immunoSEQ multiplex PCR; TCRdb has only the in-frame clones, and not every one. Altogether 150,000 or so clones are present, 70% to 80% being singletons, with the ten largest covering 4.5% to 5%. Sequences were obtained from peripheral blood. These receptor sequences come from a woman in her 70s with COVID-19, enrolled during active disease. Each CDR3 is given with its conserved first and last residue. The order of the fields is clone size, J gene, D gene, V gene, CDR3 DNA, CDR3 protein. The D gene is left open where the match is weak. Expanded clones are given a class, and other clones once, few, many or no size at all.

abundance: once; j_gene: TRBJ1-3; d_gene: .; v_gene: TRBV3-1/TRBV3-2; CDR3nt: TGTGCCAGCAGCCAAGCCCCCTTAGTCTCTGGAAACACCATATATTTT; CDR3aa: CASSQAPLVSGNTIYF
abundance: .; j_gene: TRBJ1-1; d_gene: TRBD1; v_gene: TRBV9; CDR3nt: TGTGCCAGCAGCGTTATGGACAGGGCGAACACTGAAGCTTTCTTT; CDR3aa: CASSVMDRANTEAFF
abundance: .; j_gene: TRBJ1-3; d_gene: .; v_gene: TRBV5-6; CDR3nt: TGTGCCAGCAGCTTGGTGGCCCGGGAGGGTGGAAACACCATATATTTT; CDR3aa: CASSLVAREGGNTIYF
abundance: .; j_gene: TRBJ2-7; d_gene: .; v_gene: TRBV28; CDR3nt: TGTGCCAGCACCCCAAACATCCTAACCGAGGGTAAGGCGACCTACGAGCAGTACTTC; CDR3aa: CASTPNILTEGKATYEQYF
abundance: .; j_gene: TRBJ1-5; d_gene: TRBD1; v_gene: TRBV15; CDR3nt: TGTGCCACCAGCAGAGCCGGGACAGGGGTTGTTCAGCCCCAGCATTTT; CDR3aa: CATSRAGTGVVQPQHF
abundance: .; j_gene: TRBJ2-5; d_gene: TRBD1; v_gene: TRBV18; CDR3nt: TGTGCCAGCTCTCAAAACAGGGGGGAGACCCAGTACTTC; CDR3aa: CASSQNRGETQYF
abundance: .; j_gene: TRBJ2-3; d_gene: TRBD2; v_gene: TRBV5-1; CDR3nt: TGCGCCAGCAGCCGGAGGGGACTAGCGGTAGCCGATACGCAGTATTTT; CDR3aa: CASSRRGLAVADTQYF
abundance: .; j_gene: TRBJ2-2; d_gene: .; v_gene: TRBV6-5; CDR3nt: TGTGCCAGCATATTCGGGACAACGAACACCGGGGAGCTGTTTTTT; CDR3aa: CASIFGTTNTGELFF
abundance: .; j_gene: TRBJ1-4; d_gene: TRBD1; v_gene: TRBV30; CDR3nt: TGTGCCTACCGCCAAACGCGCCGGACAGGGAGTGAAAAACTGTTTTTT; CDR3aa: CAYRQTRRTGSEKLFF
abundance: once; j_gene: TRBJ1-1; d_gene: .; v_gene: TRBV29-1; CDR3nt: TGCAGCGCCTCAGGCCCGCGGGGCACTGAAGCTTTCTTT; CDR3aa: CSASGPRGTEAFF
abundance: .; j_gene: TRBJ1-5; d_gene: TRBD1; v_gene: TRBV7-8; CDR3nt: TGTGCCAGCAGCTTAAGTCGGACAGGGGGCAATCAGCCCCAGCATTTT; CDR3aa: CASSLSRTGGNQPQHF
abundance: .; j_gene: TRBJ2-7; d_gene: .; v_gene: TRBV7-2; CDR3nt: TGTGCCAGCAGCTCCGCGGCAGGACAAAGGAGCGAGCAGTACTTC; CDR3aa: CASSSAAGQRSEQYF
abundance: .; j_gene: TRBJ1-1; d_gene: TRBD1; v_gene: TRBV4-3; CDR3nt: TGCGCCAGCAGCGAGCGGGACAGGGGGCAGGGTGAAGCTTTCTTT; CDR3aa: CASSERDRGQGEAFF
abundance: .; j_gene: TRBJ2-1; d_gene: .; v_gene: TRBV6-2/TRBV6-3; CDR3nt: TGTGCCAGCAGTTACGCCGTTGGGGGGACAGATACATACAATGAGCAGTTCTTC; CDR3aa: CASSYAVGGTDTYNEQFF
abundance: .; j_gene: TRBJ1-3; d_gene: .; v_gene: TRBV25-1; CDR3nt: TGTGCCAGCAATGCCCGCGCCTCCTCTGGAAACACCATATATTTT; CDR3aa: CASNARASSGNTIYF
abundance: .; j_gene: TRBJ2-2; d_gene: TRBD2; v_gene: TRBV5-4; CDR3nt: TGTGCCAGCAGCCCAGCGGGGGGGCTGGCGAGCACCGGGGAGCTGTTTTTT; CDR3aa: CASSPAGGLASTGELFF
abundance: .; j_gene: TRBJ1-1; d_gene: TRBD1; v_gene: TRBV19; CDR3nt: TGTGCCAGTAGTTCGAGGACAGGGGCGAACACTGAAGCTTTCTTT; CDR3aa: CASSSRTGANTEAFF
abundance: .; j_gene: TRBJ1-2; d_gene: TRBD1; v_gene: TRBV5-6; CDR3nt: TGTGCCAGCAGACATTCCGGGACAGGTCTTGGCTACACCTTC; CDR3aa: CASRHSGTGLGYTF
abundance: .; j_gene: TRBJ2-7; d_gene: TRBD1; v_gene: TRBV5-6; CDR3nt: TGTGCCAGCAGCTTGGATGGTCGGGCAGGGGGCTCCTACGAGCAGTACTTC; CDR3aa: CASSLDGRAGGSYEQYF
abundance: .; j_gene: TRBJ2-2; d_gene: TRBD2; v_gene: TRBV29-1; CDR3nt: TGCAGCGTAGGGACTAGCGGGGGTACCGGGGAGCTGTTTTTT; CDR3aa: CSVGTSGGTGELFF
abundance: .; j_gene: TRBJ1-2; d_gene: TRBD1; v_gene: TRBV5-6; CDR3nt: TGTGCCAGCAGCTTCAAACAGGGGGCGGACTATGGCTACACCTTC; CDR3aa: CASSFKQGADYGYTF
abundance: .; j_gene: TRBJ1-1; d_gene: .; v_gene: TRBV3-1/TRBV3-2; CDR3nt: TGTGCCAGCAGCCTCGGGGAAATGAACACTGAAGCTTTCTTT; CDR3aa: CASSLGEMNTEAFF
abundance: once; j_gene: TRBJ2-1; d_gene: .; v_gene: TRBV24-1; CDR3nt: TGTGCCACCAGTGACTCTGAGGGGGGGAAAGATGAGCAGTTCTTC; CDR3aa: CATSDSEGGKDEQFF
abundance: .; j_gene: TRBJ2-7; d_gene: TRBD1; v_gene: TRBV7-2; CDR3nt: TGTGCCAGCAGCTCTGTAACTTACCGGGACAGAGACTACGAGCAGTACTTC; CDR3aa: CASSSVTYRDRDYEQYF
abundance: few; j_gene: TRBJ1-1; d_gene: TRBD1; v_gene: TRBV2; CDR3nt: TGTGCCAGCCGGAGGACAGGACCAAGGGGGACTGAAGCTTTCTTT; CDR3aa: CASRRTGPRGTEAFF